The 10 T cell receptor beta chains listed next were all sequenced from one sample in a study of blood T cell repertoires in COVID-19. Data came from immunoSEQ multiplex PCR; TCRdb stores just in-frame clones and leaves some out. The sample has roughly 260,000 clones; approximately 85% are singletons. The sample comprised PBMCs or T cells enriched from blood (not recorded which). The source is a woman in her 50s who had recovered from COVID-19.

This clone has just a few counts. The chain is built from TRBV5-1 and TRBJ1-5; TRBD1 agrees at 8 bases. CDR3 length equals 18 residues. V was pared by 4 bases and J by 0 bases, with 12 bases of the junction left unmatched. Looked up from germline, CDR1 is SGHRS and CDR2 is YFSETQ. This CDR3 reads CASSLGDRTYDSNQPQHF. As DNA, the CDR3 is TGCGCCAGCAGCCTCGGGGACAGGACTTACGATAGCAATCAGCCCCAGCATTTT.

The chain has TRBV7-2 and TRBJ2-3; possibly TRBD1 for D (5 bases). Germline CDR1 and CDR2: SGHTA and FQGNSA. The CDR3 spans 15 residues. V lost 4 bases and J lost 1, with 12 bases in between. In nucleotides, the CDR3 is TGTGCCAGCAGCTATCAAGGGGCCGGCACAGATACGCAGTATTTT. The encoded protein is CASSYQGAGTDTQYF. Full variable domain (rest looked up from reference TRBV7-2 and TRBJ2-3): GAGVSQSPSNKVTEKGKDVELRCDPISGHTALYWYRQSLGQGLEFLIYFQGNSAPDKSGLPSDRFSAERTGGSVSTLTIQRTQQEDSAVYLCASSYQGAGTDTQYFGPGTRLTVL.

The chain uses TRBV28 and TRBJ2-1; 7 nucleotides agree with TRBD2. Trimming at V came to 6 bases and at J to 5 bases, leaving 7 bases not matched to a gene. CDR3 length: 14 amino acids. Germline V gene lookup returns CDR1 MDHEN and CDR2 SYDVKM. In DNA, the CDR3 is TGTGCCAGCAGACGGGCTAGCGGACACAATGAGCAGTTCTTC. It codes for CASRRASGHNEQFF.

The rearrangement joins TRBV28 to TRBJ1-2; 9 bases fit TRBD1. This CDR3 is 16 amino acids long. J gave up 3 bases and V 1 base, and 6 bases lay outside the gene matches. Per germline, CDR1 MDHEN and CDR2 SYDVKM. DNA of the CDR3: TGTGCCAGCAGTTTATTAGGGACAGGGTCCCACTATGGCTACACCTTC. This gives the protein CASSLLGTGSHYGYTF.

This clone has only one observation. This rearrangement joins TRBV9 to TRBJ2-7, with 9 bases that match TRBD2. V was pared by 0 bases and J by 3 bases, with 1 base of the junction left unmatched. Germline-derived CDR1 and CDR2 are SGDLS and YYNGEE. The CDR3 has 14 amino acids. The chain's CDR3 is CASSVGGGGYEQYF. The DNA for the CDR3 is TGTGCCAGCAGCGTAGGCGGGGGGGGCTACGAGCAGTACTTC.

The chain recombines TRBV2 with TRBJ1-3, with TRBD1 identical over 8 bases. V was pared by 3 bases and J by 3 bases, with 10 bases of the junction left unmatched. CDR1 and CDR2 from the germline V gene are SNHLY and FYNNEI. The CDR3 extends over 17 amino acids. DNA for the CDR3: TGTGCCAGCAGTGAGCGATTCAGGGGGCTGAGTGGAAACACCATATATTTT. Amino acids: CASSERFRGLSGNTIYF.

In DNA form, the CDR3 reads TGTGCCAGCGCCCATAGAGCGGGAGCTACAGATACGCAGTATTTT. Its translation: CASAHRAGATDTQYF. The rearrangement links TRBV27 to TRBJ2-3, with TRBD2 matching over 8 bases. CDR1 MNHEY and CDR2 SMNVEV come from the germline V gene (reference sequence). The CDR3 sequence is 15 residues long. The trim removed 8 bases at V and 3 bases at J, leaving 10 bases unmatched.

V and J are TRBV2 and TRBJ1-5; 7 positions match TRBD1. The V and J ends lost 3 bases and 3 bases, in that order; junction bases with no gene match: 5. Germline values: CDR1 SNHLY, CDR2 FYNNEI. CDR3 size: 15 residues. CDR3 nucleotides: TGTGCCAGCAGTGAGGCAGGGGGAAACAATCAGCCCCAGCATTTT. This encodes CASSEAGGNNQPQHF.

CDR3 DNA sequence: TGTGCCAGCAGCTCCTCAGGCTTCTCTGGAAACACCATATATTTT. It encodes CASSSSGFSGNTIYF. The V and J genes are TRBV7-9 and TRBJ1-3; D ambiguous. This CDR3 spans 15 amino acids. Trimming took 4 bases from V and 0 from J, leaving 10 bases between them. Germline V gives CDR1 SEHNR, CDR2 FQNEAQ (reference sequence).

V is TRBV10-1 and J is TRBJ2-2; 7 bases fit TRBD2. CDR3 size: 15 residues. V shed 3 bases and J 1 base; nucleotides not matched to a gene: 2. Germline V gene sequence: CDR1 WNHNN, CDR2 SYGVQD (reference sequence). In DNA form, the CDR3 reads TGCGCCAGCAGTGAAGGCGGGGGGAACACCGGGGAGCTGTTTTTT. This encodes CASSEGGGNTGELFF.